The 22 T cell receptor beta chains listed next were all sequenced from one sample in a study of metastatic and nonmetastatic thyroid tumors. From the PCR reads, TCRdb re-called clones with MiXCR. The table has roughly 20,000 clones, about 11% seen once. All patients were treatment-naive before thyroid surgery. The sample consisted of blood. The receptors shown here come from a female donor with papillary thyroid cancer or a benign thyroid nodule (not recorded which). Some clones in this sample may be carry-over from other donors' samples.

This clone has a count of ten or more. The CDR3 protein is CATSREGTGFTGELFF. The CDR3 DNA reads TGTGCCACCAGCAGAGAAGGGACCGGATTCACCGGGGAGCTGTTTTTT. V gene TRBV15 combines with J gene TRBJ2-2, with D perhaps TRBD1 or TRBD2 (5 bases each). Trimming took off 0 bases at V and 4 bases at J, with 12 bases between the two ends. Germline assignment: CDR1 LNHNV and CDR2 YYDKDF (reference sequence). This CDR3 comprises 16 residues.

The chain uses TRBV5-1 and TRBJ2-5; tentatively, D is TRBD2 (5 bases). V lost 0 bases, J lost 1 base, and 10 bases lay in between. Germline lookup yields CDR1 SGHRS and CDR2 YFSETQ. CDR3 length equals 15 residues. The CDR3 nucleotides are TGCGCCAGCAGCTTGGAGGGAGTAACCCAAGAGACCCAGTACTTC. Amino acid sequence: CASSLEGVTQETQYF. Using reference TRBV5-1 and TRBJ2-5 for the parts outside the CDR3, the full variable domain is KAGVTQTPRYLIKTRGQQVTLSCSPISGHRSVSWYQQTPGQGLQFLFEYFSETQRNKGNFPGRFSGRQFSNSRSEMNVSTLELGDSALYLCASSLEGVTQETQYFGPGTRLLVL.

This clone was recorded at least ten times. The V call is TRBV28, the J call TRBJ1-2, with TRBD1 as a possible D gene (5 bases). Germline V CDR1 and CDR2: MDHEN, SYDVKM. V was trimmed by 10 bases and J by 7 bases, leaving 19 bases between them. The CDR3 sequence is 13 residues long. The chain's CDR3 is CATTVEGSRGYTF. The CDR3 nucleotides read TGTGCCACCACCGTGGAGGGGTCTCGTGGCTACACCTTC.

This clone was seen repeatedly, ten times or more. The J gene is TRBJ2-2, the V gene TRBV7-6, with TRBD2 matching 10 bases. Germline V gene lookup returns CDR1 SGHVS and CDR2 FNYEAQ. V shed 5 bases, J shed 5 bases, and the junction held 8 bases outside the gene matches. CDR3 length: 16 amino acids. The CDR3 here is CASSPLAGGNTGELFF. CDR3 DNA: TGTGCCAGCAGCCCCTTAGCGGGAGGAAATACCGGGGAGCTGTTTTTT.

The sample holds a few counts of this clone. One junction end disagrees with the germline gene, perhaps due to a read error. This chain joins TRBV28 and TRBJ2-6; TRBD1 is a possible D gene (6 bases). The CDR3 loop spans 18 amino acids. Germline values: CDR1 MDHEN, CDR2 SYDVKM. The CDR3 reads CASRTIQGRPSGDNVLTF. CDR3 coding DNA: TGTGCCAGCAGAACTATTCAGGGGCGGCCCTCTGGGGACAACGTCCTGACTTTC.

This clone is judged medium-sized. The V and J genes are TRBV6-1 and TRBJ2-2, with 11 bases aligning to TRBD1. The germline V gene encodes CDR1 MNHNS and CDR2 SASEGT. Unmatched junction bases numbered 6, after V lost 6 bases and J lost 6 bases. The CDR3 has 15 amino acids. The CDR3 DNA follows: TGTGCCAGCAGGCCCGGGACAGGGGGTCCCGGGGAGCTGTTTTTT. Residues: CASRPGTGGPGELFF.

This clone showed up just a few times. V is TRBV12-3 or TRBV12-4 and J is TRBJ2-3, with 12 bases identical to TRBD2. CDR3 size: 16 residues. J was trimmed by 0 bases and V by 3 bases; bases with no gene match: 1. The DNA of the CDR3 is TGTGCCAGCAGTTTTGGACTAGCGGGGAGCACAGATACGCAGTATTTT. As protein: CASSFGLAGSTDTQYF.

This clone was seen repeatedly, ten times or more. The CDR3 sequence is CASSERTGGNQETQYF. CDR3 nucleotides: TGTGCCAGCAGTGAAAGGACAGGGGGCAACCAAGAGACCCAGTACTTC. This chain joins TRBV25-1 and TRBJ2-5; TRBD1 matches 11 bases. V shed 2 bases, J shed 0 bases, and the junction held 2 bases outside the gene matches. Germline V gene sequence: CDR1 MGHDK, CDR2 SYGVNS. The length of the CDR3 is 16 residues. Full variable domain (missing parts from reference TRBV25-1 and TRBJ2-5): EADIYQTPRYLVIGTGKKITLECSQTMGHDKMYWYQQDPGMELHLIHYSYGVNSTEKGDLSSESTVSRIRTEHFPLTLESARPSHTSQYLCASSERTGGNQETQYFGPGTRLLVL.

This clone was seen at least ten times. The chain links TRBV20-1 to TRBJ2-7; possibly TRBD1 for D (5 bases). The CDR3 consists of 11 residues. Trimming left V 4 bases short and J 5 bases short, with 9 bases between. Germline CDR1 reads DFQATT; CDR2 reads SNEGSKA (reference sequence). The CDR3 region is CSATRGHEQYF. The CDR3 DNA reads as TGCAGTGCTACTAGGGGCCACGAGCAGTACTTC.

At least ten counts were recorded for this clone. The chain carries TRBV28 and TRBJ2-5; 10 nucleotides line up with TRBD2. After removal of 7 bases from V and 5 bases from J, the junction contained 7 bases not matched to a gene. Germline V gives CDR1 MDHEN, CDR2 SYDVKM. The CDR3 is made up of 14 amino acids. CDR3 amino acids: CASTPSGSPETQYF. CDR3 in DNA: TGTGCCAGCACCCCTAGCGGGAGTCCCGAGACCCAGTACTTC.

This clone was picked up many times. The rearrangement joins TRBV27 to TRBJ1-4; D is unclear. CDR3 size: 16 residues. Germline V CDR1 and CDR2: MNHEY, SMNVEV (reference sequence). V dropped 6 bases and J dropped 4 bases, with 18 bases sitting between them. This CDR3 reads CASSRSVKFLNEKLFF. As DNA, the CDR3 is TGTGCCAGCAGCCGTTCTGTTAAGTTTCTTAATGAAAAACTGTTTTTT.

There are many counts of this clone. The rearrangement uses TRBV6-1 and TRBJ2-5; D is perhaps TRBD1 (5 bases). Trimming took 6 bases from V and 5 from J, leaving 28 bases between them. From germline, CDR1 is MNHNS and CDR2 SASEGT. The CDR3 consists of 18 residues. DNA of the CDR3: TGTGCCAGCAGGGCCCCCCAGGGCAGTGGTGGGTTTGGGGAGACCCAGTACTTC. As protein: CASRAPQGSGGFGETQYF.

This clone was observed at least ten times. The rearrangement uses TRBV20-1 and TRBJ1-5; D uncertain. Germline V CDR1 and CDR2: DFQATT, SNEGSKA (reference sequence). The CDR3 has 13 amino acids. Trimming stripped 3 bases from V and 3 bases from J, with 9 bases between. CDR3 bases: TGCAGTGCTAGGGGTCAGTTCAATCAGCCCCAGCATTTT. This encodes CSARGQFNQPQHF.

Concerning this clone itself: A much more abundant neighbour one base away suggests this may be a read error. The chain employs TRBV20-1 and TRBJ2-1, with D tentatively TRBD1 (6 bases). Germline V gene lookup returns CDR1 DFQATT and CDR2 SNEGSKA (reference sequence). This CDR3 contains 10 residues. The CDR3 coding sequence is TGCAGTGCCGGGGACAATGGGCAGTTCTTC. Translated: CSAGDNGQFF.

This clone has a count of ten or more. This chain links TRBV19 with TRBJ2-1; D perhaps matches TRBD2 (6 bases). Germline CDR1 reads LNHDA; CDR2 reads SQIVND (reference sequence). Trimming shortened V by 3 bases and J by 1 base, and 7 bases separated the two germline ends. The CDR3 length is 14 residues. CDR3 sequence (DNA): TGTGCCAGTAGTATTAGCGGATCCTACAATGAGCAGTTCTTC. It yields the protein CASSISGSYNEQFF.

This clone occurred many times. The chain is built from TRBV10-3 and TRBJ2-2; TRBD2 is a possible D gene (5 bases). Trimming stripped 0 bases from V and 3 bases from J, with 5 bases between. The germline gives CDR1 ENHRY, CDR2 SYGVKD. This CDR3 has 14 amino acids. CDR3 nucleotide sequence: TGTGCCATCAGTGAGTCCGGGGACACCGGGGAGCTGTTTTTT. Its protein product is CAISESGDTGELFF.

In its sample, this clone was seen many times. The chain couples TRBV20-1 to TRBJ2-7; TRBD2 is a possible D gene (6 bases). Germline loops: CDR1 DFQATT, CDR2 SNEGSKA (reference sequence). Trimming left V 6 bases short and J 2 bases short, with 11 bases between. The CDR3 is 12 amino acids. In nucleotides, the CDR3 is TGCAGTGCGGGAGGTAGCGCCTACGAGCAGTACTTC. Residues: CSAGGSAYEQYF.

This clone was counted ten times or more. The chain employs TRBV7-9 and TRBJ2-3; D is ambiguous. V was cut by 0 bases and J by 0 bases, with 4 bases left in between. The CDR3 length is 14 residues. Germline V gene sequence: CDR1 SEHNR, CDR2 FQNEAQ (reference sequence). In DNA form, the CDR3 reads TGTGCCAGCAGCTTAGCGGCTAGCACAGATACGCAGTATTTT. Translation gives CASSLAASTDTQYF.

The gene calls are TRBV18 and TRBJ2-5; 9 bases are a match to TRBD2. V dropped 2 bases and J dropped 1; count of bases not matched to a gene: 5. The CDR3 is made up of 16 amino acids. Germline V gene data show CDR1 as KGHSH and CDR2 as LQKENI. CDR3 DNA: TGTGCCAGCTCACCAAGTCTAGCGGGATTCCAAGAGACCCAGTACTTC. Its protein is CASSPSLAGFQETQYF.

In this sample, this clone is medium-sized. J is TRBJ1-2 and V is TRBV6-1; 10 bases are shared with TRBD1. Germline CDR1 MNHNS, CDR2 SASEGT. The CDR3 totals 15 residues. V was pared by 1 base and J by 8 bases, with 7 bases of the junction left unmatched. CDR3 in amino acids: CASSEVGGTGEGYTF. Written as DNA, the CDR3 is TGTGCCAGCAGTGAAGTGGGGGGGACAGGGGAGGGCTACACCTTC.

This clone was counted ten times or more. The chain joins TRBV7-2 to TRBJ1-5, with D hard to call. Looked up from germline, CDR1 is SGHTA and CDR2 is FQGNSA. Trimming took off 2 bases at V and 6 bases at J, with 8 bases between the two ends. The CDR3 is 13 residues long. CDR3: CASSLSPGQPQHF. Written as DNA, the CDR3 is TGTGCCAGCAGCTTATCACCCGGTCAGCCCCAGCATTTT. The full variable domain, with the rest looked up from reference TRBV7-2 and TRBJ1-5, is GAGVSQSPSNKVTEKGKDVELRCDPISGHTALYWYRQSLGQGLEFLIYFQGNSAPDKSGLPSDRFSAERTGGSVSTLTIQRTQQEDSAVYLCASSLSPGQPQHFGDGTRLSIL.

This clone was seen a few times. In this CDR3 the conserved last residue, phenylalanine or tryptophan, is missing, so a read error is likely. The chain employs TRBV6-1 and TRBJ2-1; 7 nucleotides match TRBD2. The CDR3 covers 12 residues. CDR1 and CDR2 (germline): MNHNS, SASEGT. Unmatched junction bases numbered 6, after V lost 6 bases and J lost 10 bases. CDR3 sequence reads: CASRDGEGEQFL. The DNA for the CDR3 is TGTGCCAGCAGGGACGGGGAGGGCGAGCAGTTCTTA.